This T cell receptor beta chain was found in a study of tumor-infiltrating lymphocytes in primary liver carcinoma (TCRdb year 2017). Regarding the complete study: Roughly five patients with histopathologically diagnosed primary liver carcinoma underwent surgical resection in China between November 2015 and early 2016. Of the five patients, three men and two women aged 30 to 69 years, four had hepatocellular carcinoma and one had combined HCC and intrahepatic cholangiocarcinoma. Tumors of the five patients were stage T1-T3 N0M0 with maximum diameters of roughly 4 to 11 cm. Roughly 3.5 to 8 million productive TCRbeta reads were obtained per sample, and no significant difference in read depth was found between tissue types. For each liver tumor, the study sampled five regions along with adjacent normal tissue and blood, and applied TCRbeta repertoire sequencing, expression microarrays and whole-exome sequencing. TCRbeta repertoire sequencing covered 35 specimens from 5 patients: roughly 25 tumor regions, 5 adjacent noncancerous liver tissues and 5 peripheral blood samples. Technical replicate repertoires showed high reproducibility, with mean shared-clone rates roughly 0.87 and correlation coefficients above 0.95.

Using a constant-region primer and ProtoScript II reverse transcriptase, TCRbeta-specific cDNA was reverse-transcribed from 450 to 650 ng total RNA. Three nested multiplex PCR rounds, following a slightly modified ARM-PCR procedure, were used to build the TCRbeta libraries. The first two PCR rounds used multiplex TRBV1-TRBV30 forward primers with a Cbeta reverse primer, each for about 10 cycles. A final 25-cycle PCR with Deep VentR polymerase added sample barcodes and Illumina adapters. Before sequencing, amplicons of 200-500 bp were gel-purified using a QIAquick gel extraction kit. An Illumina HiSeq 2500 was used to sequence the TCRbeta amplicons with 250-bp paired-end reads. The original pipeline was this. Reads were quality-trimmed with Trimmomatic v0.33, and paired reads were merged with FLASH v1.2.11 to recover full CDR3 sequences. V, D and J germline segments were assigned to the rearranged TCRbeta sequences by MiGEC v1.2.1b. Clonotype statistics and Shannon-Wiener diversity indices were calculated with VDJtools v1.0.0. Except for diversity analysis, only each sample's 250 most abundant clonotypes were used in subsequent analyses to reduce sampling bias. TCRdb reran the public reads through fastp at Q25 and MiXCR, keeping productive beta chains. Rows with one shared CDR3 protein collapse into an entry with the most common genes and DNA. Clone size and V and J calls follow TCRdb, not the original study. In all, the sample holds 300,000 to 400,000 distinct CDR3 sequences, and more than 55% of those were seen once. More than 8.5% of the sample comes from the top ten.

Comment on this clonotype: Its binding antigen is unknown. A clone one base away is much larger, so this may be a read error.

Blood RNA was extracted from unsorted whole blood using TRIzol reagent, and germline DNA was obtained with the DNeasy Blood & Tissue kit. Chronic HBV infection was present in the patients, and the patients were treatment-naive at sampling. Before surgery, about 4 milliliters of peripheral blood were collected into K2EDTA tubes. The paper's findings and limits, for the study overall: Only 4 or 5 patients were included in the study, and the authors note that the findings should be validated in a larger study. Bulk unsorted samples precluded comparing CD4+ and CD8+ T cell repertoires. Repertoire overlap was higher between tumor regions (mean around 36%) than tumor-adjacent (around 17%) or tumor-blood (approximately 14%) pairs, consistent with antigen-driven expansion. Only the TCR beta chain was sequenced, which likely underestimates true repertoire diversity because unpaired alpha chains were not captured. The top 250 clones accounted for a significantly greater share of the repertoire in tumors than in blood (p = 0.039).

From cysteine to phenylalanine, the CDR3 is 15 amino acids long. The read is trimmed to its CDR3 DNA, 45 bases read in frame from base 1. CDR1 and CDR2 (SGHNT, YYREEE) derive from the germline V gene (reference sequence). The V gene is TRBV5-4 and the J gene is TRBJ1-1, with the D gene call left open. The specimen sequenced was peripheral blood. This clonotype was obtained from a man aged 40-55 years with primary liver carcinoma and hepatitis B virus infection. The nucleotide sequence reads TGTGGCAGCAGCACGCCCGCGGGTAAGAACACTGAAGCTTTCTTT. Its protein reads: CGSSTPAGKNTEAFF.